This T cell receptor beta chain was sequenced during a study of T cells after posttransplantation cyclophosphamide. The table came from immunoSEQ multiplex PCR; TCRdb's copy has only in-frame clones and leaves some out. This repertoire lists around 10,000 clones without singletons; less than 30% sits in the top ten. Study results and caveats: Blood and skin or GI T cell repertoires showed limited TRB overlap. Donor CD8+ memory clones often dominated recipient blood repertoires at later times. Recipient CMV seropositivity and CMV reactivation strongly tracked TRB clonality.

This clone was seen at least ten times. The antigen remains undetermined. A marrow graft followed busulfan-fludarabine conditioning, with cyclophosphamide on days +3 and +4. Germline V gene data show CDR1 as LGHNA and CDR2 as YNFKEQ. V was clipped by 0 bases and J by 6 bases; unmatched bases: 4. The CDR3 length is 15 residues. The TCR originated in a female patient aged 40 to 50 who received an allogeneic stem cell transplant from a related donor, was CMV-positive, and had no GVHD. Some of the T cells might come from the graft donor. The material sequenced was PBMCs, taken after allogeneic stem cell transplant with posttransplant cyclophosphamide. The V call is TRBV4-2, the J call TRBJ2-3; the match to TRBD1 covers 9 bases. This CDR3 reads CASSQDGTGWDTQYF. CDR3 sequence (DNA): TGTGCCAGCAGCCAAGATGGGACAGGGTGGGATACGCAGTATTTT.